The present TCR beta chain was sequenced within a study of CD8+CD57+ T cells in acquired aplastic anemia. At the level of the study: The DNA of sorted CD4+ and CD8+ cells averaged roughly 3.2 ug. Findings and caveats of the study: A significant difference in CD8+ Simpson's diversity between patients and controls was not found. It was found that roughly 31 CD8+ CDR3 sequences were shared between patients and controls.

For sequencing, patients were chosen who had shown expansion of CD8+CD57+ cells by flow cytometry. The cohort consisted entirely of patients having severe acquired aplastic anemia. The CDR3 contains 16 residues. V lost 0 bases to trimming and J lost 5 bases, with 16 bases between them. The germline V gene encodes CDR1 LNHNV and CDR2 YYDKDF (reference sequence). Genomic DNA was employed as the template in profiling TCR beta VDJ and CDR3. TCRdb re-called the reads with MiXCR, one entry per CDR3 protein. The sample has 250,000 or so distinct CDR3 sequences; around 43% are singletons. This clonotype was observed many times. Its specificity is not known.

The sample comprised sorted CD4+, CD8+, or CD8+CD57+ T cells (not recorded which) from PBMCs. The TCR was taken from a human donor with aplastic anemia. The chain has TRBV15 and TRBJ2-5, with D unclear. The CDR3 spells CATSRDLRLFGETQYF. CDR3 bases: TGTGCCACCAGCAGAGATCTACGCCTATTTGGCGAGACCCAGTACTTC.